The 25 T cell receptor beta chains below were found in one sample sequenced in a study of blood T cell repertoires in COVID-19. Sequencing used immunoSEQ multiplex PCR; TCRdb keeps in-frame clones, though not all of them. The sample carries approximately 300,000 clones, approximately 85% recorded once. The sample was peripheral blood. Receptor source: a human donor with COVID-19, enrolled during active disease. The donor label of this sample is uncertain.

This clone was observed a single time. This chain links TRBV5-1 with TRBJ2-7; 7 bases match TRBD1. The CDR3 runs 15 residues. From germline, CDR1 is SGHRS and CDR2 YFSETQ. J lost 5 bases, V lost 1 base, and 9 bases had no gene match. This CDR3 is CASSLRQGFSNEQYF. Here the CDR3 DNA reads TGCGCCAGCAGCTTGAGACAGGGTTTTTCGAACGAGCAGTACTTC.

This clone came up a few times. This chain uses TRBV27 with TRBJ2-1, with 10 bases fitting TRBD2. The length of the CDR3 is 18 residues. V lost 4 bases to trimming and J lost 5 bases; unmatched junction nucleotides: 14. Germline-derived CDR1 and CDR2 are MNHEY and SMNVEV (reference sequence). The CDR3 region is CASSSRFRLAGVNNEQFF. The CDR3 bases are TGTGCCAGCAGTTCCCGGTTCCGGCTAGCGGGAGTTAACAATGAGCAGTTCTTC.

V and J are TRBV20-1 and TRBJ1-1; the D gene is possibly TRBD1 (5 bases). Trimming pared 3 bases from V and 11 bases from J, leaving 16 bases between. Looked up from germline, CDR1 is DFQATT and CDR2 is SNEGSKA (reference sequence). This CDR3 contains 12 residues. The CDR3 loop reads CSASLTGDWAFF. CDR3 bases: TGCAGTGCTAGTTTGACCGGGGACTGGGCTTTCTTT.

This clone was found a few times. Other DNA variants within this sample encode the same CDR3. The chain links TRBV19 to TRBJ1-4, with 7 bases fitting TRBD1. CDR1 and CDR2 (germline): LNHDA, SQIVND (reference sequence). This CDR3 region has 16 residues. With V trimmed by 5 bases and J by 0 bases, 6 bases remained unmatched. The CDR3 bases are TGTGCCAGTAGTCCCACAGGGGCTGCAACTAATGAAAAACTGTTTTTT. Residues: CASSPTGAATNEKLFF.

V and J are TRBV9 and TRBJ1-4; a weak D match, TRBD1 (5 bases). The V gene's germline CDR1 is SGDLS and CDR2 YYNGEE. Between the trimmed V and J ends, which lost 0 bases and 3 bases, there was a span of 15 bases. The CDR3 is 17 residues long. The CDR3 loop is CASSVGAQGEANEKLFF. The CDR3 DNA reads TGTGCCAGCAGCGTAGGAGCGCAAGGGGAGGCTAATGAAAAACTGTTTTTT.

The gene calls are TRBV9 and TRBJ2-5; 8 bases align to TRBD2. Germline CDR1 SGDLS, CDR2 YYNGEE. The CDR3 has 15 amino acids. With V trimmed by 3 bases and J by 4 bases, 8 bases remained unmatched. The CDR3 loop reads CASSEGAGDGETQYF. As DNA, the CDR3 is TGTGCCAGCAGCGAGGGAGCGGGAGACGGAGAGACCCAGTACTTC.

The genes are TRBV9 and TRBJ2-1; D unclear. This CDR3 spans 12 amino acids. CDR1 is SGDLS and CDR2 is YYNGEE in the germline V gene. V was cut by 4 bases and J by 5 bases, with 7 bases left in between. The DNA of the CDR3 is TGTGCCAGCAGCCCCTCGGACAATGAGCAGTTCTTC. It yields the protein CASSPSDNEQFF.

The rearrangement joins TRBV6-5 to TRBJ1-2, with 8 bases lining up with TRBD1. Germline CDR1 is MNHEY and CDR2 is SVGAGI. CDR3 length equals 12 residues. The V segment lost 6 bases and the J segment 3 bases; nucleotides outside the gene matches: 0. The CDR3 protein is CASRTGDYGYTF. In DNA form, the CDR3 reads TGTGCCAGCAGGACAGGGGACTATGGCTACACCTTC.

This chain links TRBV7-2 with TRBJ1-2, with TRBD1 matching 8 bases. The CDR3 spans 15 residues. The germline gives CDR1 SGHTA, CDR2 FQGNSA. V gave up 3 bases and J gave up 2 bases; unmatched junction bases: 5. This CDR3 reads CASSFPGQANYGYTF. The CDR3 DNA reads TGTGCCAGCAGCTTTCCGGGACAGGCAAACTATGGCTACACCTTC.

J is TRBJ2-2 and V is TRBV5-4; D is unresolved. V lost 3 bases and J lost 5, with 8 bases in between. The CDR3 runs 13 residues. The V gene's germline CDR1 is SGHNT and CDR2 YYREEE (reference sequence). The CDR3 DNA follows: TGTGCCAGCAGCTCGTGGAGAACCGGGGAGCTGTTTTTT. Translating gives CASSSWRTGELFF.

This clone was recorded only once. The rearrangement uses TRBV10-1 and TRBJ2-2, with 11 bases lining up with TRBD2. The junction had 10 bases not matched to a gene; V was cut back by 3 bases and J by 7 bases. This CDR3 comprises 17 residues. Germline lookup yields CDR1 WNHNN and CDR2 SYGVQD (reference sequence). CDR3 amino acids: CASSDFTSGRSIGELFF. Written as DNA, the CDR3 is TGCGCCAGCAGTGATTTTACTAGCGGGAGATCTATCGGGGAGCTGTTTTTT.

The sample holds a few counts of this clone. The chain has TRBV12-3 or TRBV12-4 and TRBJ1-1; D remains unclear. V was shortened by 7 bases and J by 4 bases, with 13 bases between the two germline ends. The CDR3 sequence is 13 residues long. CDR3 nucleotides: TGTGCCAGCACTACGGGAATAAGCACTGAAGCTTTCTTT. Protein: CASTTGISTEAFF.

The chain recombines TRBV2 with TRBJ2-7; D unresolved. This CDR3 contains 12 residues. V was cut by 6 bases and J by 7 bases, with 13 bases left in between. Germline V gene sequence: CDR1 SNHLY, CDR2 FYNNEI. DNA for the CDR3: TGTGCCAGCAGCCCCCTATTCCTGGAGCAGTACTTC. Its protein product is CASSPLFLEQYF.

The chain uses TRBV5-4 and TRBJ2-7; 7 bases map to TRBD2. Trimming took 4 bases from V and 2 from J; bases not matched to a gene: 15. This CDR3 has 17 residues. The germline CDR1 and CDR2 sequences are SGHNT and YYREEE (reference sequence). The CDR3 DNA follows: TGTGCCAGCAGCCCCCTAGTTGGGCTAGCGGAACCCTACGAGCAGTACTTC. Its translation is CASSPLVGLAEPYEQYF. The variable domain in full, completed from reference TRBV5-4 and TRBJ2-7, reads ETGVTQSPTHLIKTRGQQVTLRCSSQSGHNTVSWYQQALGQGPQFIFQYYREEENGRGNFPPRFSGLQFPNYSSELNVNALELDDSALYLCASSPLVGLAEPYEQYFGPGTRLTVT.

The V gene is TRBV18, the J gene TRBJ2-7, with a possible D match to TRBD1 (6 bases). There are 14 residues in the CDR3. Germline CDR1 reads KGHSH; CDR2 reads LQKENI. V dropped 2 bases and J dropped 5 bases, with 13 bases sitting between them. The CDR3 DNA sequence: TGTGCCAGCTCACCAGTAGGGGGTTACAACGAGCAGTACTTC. This gives the protein CASSPVGGYNEQYF.

The chain joins TRBV11-2 to TRBJ1-1; D ambiguous. In germline, CDR1 is SGHAT, CDR2 FQNNGV. V dropped 1 base and J dropped 11 bases, with 11 bases sitting between them. This CDR3 has 12 amino acids. The DNA of the CDR3 is TGTGCCAGCAGCTTAGGATGGAGAGAGGCTTTCTTT. Translated, it gives CASSLGWREAFF.

The chain couples TRBV5-6 to TRBJ2-1, with D perhaps matching TRBD1 (6 bases). Germline CDR1 and CDR2: SGHDT and YYEEEE. Trimming stripped 0 bases from V and 7 bases from J, with 11 bases between. CDR3 size: 14 residues. The CDR3 region has the DNA TGTGCCAGCAGCTTGGAAACAGGGATAAATGAGCAGTTCTTC. It specifies CASSLETGINEQFF.

This chain connects TRBV10-3 to TRBJ1-6; possibly TRBD1 for D (6 bases). The V and J ends lost 3 bases and 7 bases respectively, with 13 bases between them. The CDR3 consists of 15 residues. Per the germline V gene, CDR1 is ENHRY and CDR2 is SYGVKD. The CDR3 spells CAISESGTSNSPLHF. Here the CDR3 DNA reads TGTGCCATCAGTGAATCCGGGACAAGCAATTCACCCCTCCACTTT.

V gene TRBV6-6 combines with J gene TRBJ1-2; D is perhaps TRBD1 (6 bases). V lost 6 bases and J lost 5, with 13 bases in between. Germline CDR1 and CDR2: MNHNY and SVGAGI (reference sequence). There are 13 residues in the CDR3. CDR3 region: CASRDRDLYGYTF. The CDR3 DNA sequence: TGTGCCAGCAGGGACAGAGATCTTTATGGCTACACCTTC.

V is TRBV19 and J is TRBJ2-7, with D perhaps TRBD1 (5 bases). Trimming pared 5 bases from V and 0 bases from J, leaving 11 bases between. There are 14 residues in the CDR3. The V gene's germline CDR1 is LNHDA and CDR2 SQIVND (reference sequence). The CDR3 loop reads CASSVSRASYEQYF. The CDR3, as DNA: TGTGCCAGTAGTGTTAGCAGGGCCTCCTACGAGCAGTACTTC.

V usage is TRBV28 and J usage is TRBJ2-5; 10 bases are a match to TRBD2. The CDR3 length is 14 residues. Per germline, CDR1 MDHEN and CDR2 SYDVKM. V lost 4 bases, J lost 2 bases, and 1 base stayed unmatched. The CDR3 bases are TGTGCCAGCAGTTCACTAGCGGGGCAAGAGACCCAGTACTTC. Protein: CASSSLAGQETQYF. The variable domain in full, completed from reference TRBV28 and TRBJ2-5, reads DVKVTQSSRYLVKRTGEKVFLECVQDMDHENMFWYRQDPGLGLRLIYFSYDVKMKEKGDIPEGYSVSREKKERFSLILESASTNQTSMYLCASSSLAGQETQYFGPGTRLLVL.

The chain is built from TRBV2 and TRBJ1-5; D is ambiguous. This CDR3 is built from 15 residues. The V end lost 2 bases, the J end lost 5 bases, and 13 bases lay between the germline ends. CDR1 is SNHLY and CDR2 is FYNNEI in the germline V gene. The CDR3 coding sequence is TGTGCCAGCAGTGAAAGGATCCTCGAGGATCAGCCCCAGCATTTT. It specifies CASSERILEDQPQHF.

This clone was seen only a few times. The chain combines TRBV7-9 with TRBJ2-7; TRBD2 agrees at 7 bases. This CDR3 is built from 15 residues. CDR1 and CDR2 (germline): SEHNR, FQNEAQ (reference sequence). J gave up 3 bases and V 5 bases, and 10 bases lay outside the gene matches. CDR3 sequence reads: CASSPPASGYYEQYF. The CDR3 bases are TGTGCCAGCAGCCCGCCAGCTAGCGGTTACTACGAGCAGTACTTC.

The CDR3 spells CASSRRTGDNSPLHF. Here the CDR3 DNA reads TGTGCCAGCAGTCGCCGGACAGGAGATAATTCACCCCTCCACTTT. This chain joins TRBV2 and TRBJ1-6; 7 positions agree with TRBD1. V gave up 5 bases and J gave up 5 bases; unmatched junction bases: 6. Germline V gives CDR1 SNHLY, CDR2 FYNNEI. CDR3 length: 15 amino acids.

To note about this clone: The junction departs from the called germline gene at one end, perhaps through a read error. The V and J genes are TRBV4-1 and TRBJ2-6; 9 bases are a match to TRBD2. The CDR3 covers 19 residues. Germline loops: CDR1 MGHRA, CDR2 YSYEKL. This chain's CDR3 is CASRQGRLAGISGANVLTF. In nucleotides, the CDR3 is TGCGCCAGCAGACAAGGACGGCTAGCGGGAATCTCTGGGGCCAACGTCCTGACTTTC.